The 9 T cell receptor beta chains presented below share a single source sample, sequenced in a study of blood T cell repertoires in COVID-19. Libraries were prepared by immunoSEQ multiplex PCR; TCRdb keeps only in-frame clonotypes and omits some of them. The sample consists of some 70,000 clones, roughly 89% of them appearing once. The sequencing sample was made of peripheral blood. These receptors all come from a man between 50 and 59 years old with active COVID-19.

This chain uses TRBV3-1 (or the pseudogene TRBV3-2) with TRBJ1-2, with 7 bases lining up with TRBD1. Germline V gene sequence: CDR1 LGHDT, CDR2 YNNKEL (reference sequence). Trimming took 0 bases from V and 7 from J; bases not matched to a gene: 5. The CDR3 is 14 amino acids. For the CDR3, the DNA is TGTGCCAGCAGCCAAGATGGAGGGGGCCGTGGCTACACCTTC. This codes for CASSQDGGGRGYTF.

This rearrangement joins TRBV6-5 to TRBJ2-7; 9 bases agree with TRBD2. CDR3 length: 15 amino acids. CDR1 MNHEY and CDR2 SVGAGI come from the germline V gene. V lost 7 bases to trimming and J lost 4 bases; unmatched junction nucleotides: 11. The CDR3 protein is CASTKGASGVYEQYF. The DNA for the CDR3 is TGTGCCAGCACTAAAGGAGCTAGCGGGGTTTACGAGCAGTACTTC.

This chain uses TRBV7-7 with TRBJ2-5, with TRBD1 matching 9 bases. Germline V lookup: CDR1 SSHAT, CDR2 FNYEAQ (reference sequence). V trimming: 0 bases; J trimming: 11 bases; junction bases outside the gene matches: 4. The CDR3 consists of 13 residues. The DNA of the CDR3 is TGTGCCAGCAGCTTAGCGCGGGACAGGGATCAGTACTTC. Translated: CASSLARDRDQYF.

The CDR3 DNA reads as TGTGCCAGCAGCACTGCAACGGGACAGGGCACCGGTGAGCAGTTCTTC. Protein sequence: CASSTATGQGTGEQFF. This sequence joins TRBV5-6 and TRBJ2-1; 9 nucleotides agree with TRBD1. Unmatched junction bases numbered 14, after V lost 4 bases and J lost 9 bases. Per germline, CDR1 SGHDT and CDR2 YYEEEE. The CDR3 length is 16 residues.

The genes are TRBV6-1 and TRBJ1-2; the D is unclear. Germline V CDR1 and CDR2: MNHNS, SASEGT. The length of the CDR3 is 15 residues. The V end was cut by 0 bases, the J end by 1 base, with 9 bases between. CDR3 amino acids: CASSEAEGFNYGYTF. The CDR3 coding sequence is TGTGCCAGCAGTGAAGCAGAGGGTTTTAACTATGGCTACACCTTC.

This chain uses TRBV11-2 with TRBJ2-7, with D tentatively TRBD1 (6 bases). CDR1 SGHAT and CDR2 FQNNGV come from the germline V gene. V lost 5 bases, J lost 6 bases, and 14 bases lay in between. The CDR3 totals 13 residues. The CDR3 DNA reads TGTGCCAGCAGCAAACAGGGAAGACGCGAGCAGTACTTC. This encodes CASSKQGRREQYF.

The chain recombines TRBV4-1 with TRBJ1-4; tentative D call: TRBD1 (6 bases). V lost 3 bases and J 8 bases, leaving 10 bases between the germline ends. The CDR3 runs 13 residues. The germline V gene has CDR1 MGHRA and CDR2 YSYEKL. The CDR3 bases are TGCGCCAGCAGCCAGGGGGCGAGGGAAAAACTGTTTTTT. Protein: CASSQGAREKLFF.

The V gene is TRBV7-9, the J gene TRBJ2-5; tentatively, D is TRBD1 (5 bases). The CDR3 is 14 amino acids. V was cut by 4 bases and J by 5 bases, with 14 bases left in between. Looked up from germline, CDR1 is SEHNR and CDR2 is FQNEAQ (reference sequence). CDR3 coding DNA: TGTGCCAGCAGCTCGGAAGGGGCTTGGGAGACCCAGTACTTC. As protein: CASSSEGAWETQYF.

The chain joins TRBV6-4 to TRBJ1-2; 9 bases fit TRBD1. CDR1 and CDR2 from the germline V gene are MRHNA and SNTAGT. CDR3 length: 16 residues. V lost 1 base and J lost 7; bases outside the gene matches: 10. The CDR3 spells CASSDYGDRDWSGYTF. CDR3 coding DNA: TGTGCCAGCAGTGACTATGGGGACAGGGACTGGTCTGGCTACACCTTC.